Presented here are 22 T cell receptor beta chains from one specimen sequenced in a study of tumor-infiltrating lymphocytes in localized non-small cell lung cancer. Assay: immunoSEQ multiplex PCR; the TCRdb copy retains only in-frame clones and omits some. The sample lists around 12,000 clones, about three quarters occurring once. The sequencing input was uninvolved lung tissue not adjacent to the tumor. These receptors were obtained from a human donor with non-small cell lung cancer.

This chain uses TRBV7-6 with TRBJ1-5, with no clear D. There are 13 residues in the CDR3. Trimming took 2 bases from V and 5 from J, leaving 7 bases between them. Germline loops: CDR1 SGHVS, CDR2 FNYEAQ. The CDR3, as DNA: TGTGCCAGCAGCTTAAGGCGGGATCAGCCCCAGCATTTT. It yields the protein CASSLRRDQPQHF.

This clone was detected a few times. V and J are TRBV2 and TRBJ2-3; TRBD1 is a possible D gene (6 bases). Germline lookup yields CDR1 SNHLY and CDR2 FYNNEI. V lost 4 bases and J lost 1, with 9 bases in between. The length of the CDR3 is 14 residues. CDR3 in DNA: TGTGCCAGCAGTGGTGCAGGGGGCACAGATACGCAGTATTTT. Translating it yields CASSGAGGTDTQYF.

The chain links TRBV6-4 to TRBJ2-1; TRBD2 matches at 9 bases. Looked up from germline, CDR1 is MRHNA and CDR2 is SNTAGT. V was pared by 4 bases and J by 3 bases, with 4 bases of the junction left unmatched. The CDR3 runs to 15 residues. DNA of the CDR3: TGTGCCAGCAGTGCTACTAGCGGGCACTACAATGAGCAGTTCTTC. Its translation: CASSATSGHYNEQFF.

J is TRBJ1-2 and V is TRBV2, with 10 bases that match TRBD1. Germline loops: CDR1 SNHLY, CDR2 FYNNEI. The trim removed 8 bases at V and 7 bases at J, leaving 7 bases unmatched. The CDR3 runs to 13 residues. CDR3 bases: TGTGCCAGCCAACCGGACAGGGGGGGTGGCTACACCTTC. The encoded protein is CASQPDRGGGYTF.

The chain links TRBV6-6 to TRBJ1-3, with a weak D call TRBD1 (6 bases). V gave up 6 bases and J gave up 0 bases, with 15 bases separating them. CDR3 length: 16 residues. Germline V CDR1 and CDR2: MNHNY, SVGAGI (reference sequence). The CDR3 bases are TGTGCCAGCAGCCACCGACAGGCGCTCTCTGGAAACACCATATATTTT. Protein product: CASSHRQALSGNTIYF.

This clone is termed medium-sized (0.01 to 0.1%). The rearrangement joins TRBV7-3 to TRBJ1-2, with 8 bases that match TRBD1. Unmatched junction bases numbered 7, after V lost 6 bases and J lost 4 bases. Germline V gene sequence: CDR1 SGHTA, CDR2 FQGTGA. The CDR3 totals 14 residues. DNA of the CDR3: TGTGCCAGCAGTCCAGGGACAGGAGGCTATGGCTACACCTTC. Residues: CASSPGTGGYGYTF.

CDR3 DNA sequence: TGTGCCAGCAGCGGCAGCTATGGCTACACCTTC. Translation: CASSGSYGYTF. The V call is TRBV6-5, the J call TRBJ1-2, with no clear D. Germline values: CDR1 MNHEY, CDR2 SVGAGI. CDR3 length: 11 residues. V lost 6 bases, J lost 4 bases, and 6 bases lay in between.

This chain joins TRBV14 and TRBJ1-5; D gene uncertain. The V end was cut by 0 bases, the J end by 5 bases, with 5 bases between. The CDR3 is made up of 13 amino acids. Looked up from germline, CDR1 is SGHDN and CDR2 is FVKESK. The chain's CDR3 is CASSQDGYQPQHF. The CDR3 DNA is TGTGCCAGCAGCCAAGATGGGTATCAGCCCCAGCATTTT.

This clone was detected a few times. The CDR3 loop is CASSLGTDLINEQFF. The CDR3 nucleotides read TGTGCCAGCAGCCTCGGGACGGACCTGATTAATGAGCAGTTCTTC. This chain uses TRBV11-3 with TRBJ2-1; D is possibly TRBD1 or TRBD2 (5 bases each). The V gene's germline CDR1 is SGHNT and CDR2 YENEEA. Trimming left V 5 bases short and J 7 bases short, with 18 bases between. The CDR3 length is 15 residues.

The gene calls are TRBV5-1 and TRBJ1-4; D possibly corresponds to TRBD1 (6 bases). Germline V lookup: CDR1 SGHRS, CDR2 YFSETQ. This CDR3 is built from 16 residues. V gave up 3 bases and J gave up 8 bases, with 20 bases separating them. The CDR3 DNA sequence: TGCGCCAGCAGCTCCCCGGAGGGGGATCCCGAAGAAAAACTGTTTTTT. Translation: CASSSPEGDPEEKLFF.

V usage is TRBV7-9 and J usage is TRBJ2-1, with a possible D match to TRBD1 (6 bases). Trimming stripped 5 bases from V and 4 bases from J, with 15 bases between. CDR3 size: 15 residues. Per germline, CDR1 SEHNR and CDR2 FQNEAQ (reference sequence). The CDR3 region is CASSLQGFSYNEQFF. In nucleotides, the CDR3 is TGTGCCAGCAGCCTACAGGGCTTTTCGTACAATGAGCAGTTCTTC.

The J gene is TRBJ2-1, the V gene TRBV10-3, with 8 bases identical to TRBD1. With 6 bases clipped from V and 0 bases from J, the junction kept 4 bases outside the gene matches. Germline lookup yields CDR1 ENHRY and CDR2 SYGVKD. This CDR3 spans 15 amino acids. The CDR3 nucleotides read TGTGCCATCAGCCCAGGACAGGGCTCCTACAATGAGCAGTTCTTC. Translating gives CAISPGQGSYNEQFF.

The chain employs TRBV27 and TRBJ2-5; a weak D match, TRBD2 (5 bases). The CDR3 totals 13 residues. Trimming stripped 1 base from V and 5 bases from J, with 8 bases between. CDR1 and CDR2 from the germline V gene are MNHEY and SMNVEV (reference sequence). The CDR3 sequence: CASSLFPGETQYF. The CDR3 DNA is TGTGCCAGCAGTTTATTCCCGGGGGAGACCCAGTACTTC.

A few counts support this clone. The chain uses TRBV28 and TRBJ2-4; possibly TRBD1 or TRBD2 for D (6 bases each). Germline-derived CDR1 and CDR2 are MDHEN and SYDVKM. Trimming left V 7 bases short and J 4 bases short, with 23 bases between. This CDR3 spans 17 amino acids. In DNA form, the CDR3 reads TGTGCCAGCACAGTTTATGGTGGACGGGGGCCAAAAAACATTCAGTACTTC. It is translated as CASTVYGGRGPKNIQYF.

This chain joins TRBV4-3 and TRBJ2-1; 8 positions agree with TRBD1. Germline V lookup: CDR1 LGHNA, CDR2 YSLEER. CDR3 length: 13 amino acids. Trimming took 4 bases from V and 8 from J; bases not matched to a gene: 4. CDR3 amino acids: CASSPRQGYEQFF. The CDR3 coding sequence is TGCGCCAGCAGCCCCCGACAGGGGTATGAGCAGTTCTTC.

This chain links TRBV15 with TRBJ1-2, with D possibly being TRBD1 (6 bases). Germline lookup yields CDR1 LNHNV and CDR2 YYDKDF (reference sequence). Trimming pared 1 base from V and 10 bases from J, leaving 19 bases between. The CDR3 totals 15 residues. The CDR3, as DNA: TGTGCCACCAGCAGAGGCAGGGGAAGGGAGGGCGACTACACCTTC. Translating it yields CATSRGRGREGDYTF.

The chain has TRBV19 and TRBJ1-5, with D possibly matching TRBD1 (6 bases). The CDR3 consists of 16 residues. Trimming removed 6 bases at V and 2 bases at J, with 17 bases between. The germline gives CDR1 LNHDA, CDR2 SQIVND (reference sequence). DNA for the CDR3: TGTGCCAGTAGGGCCCTGGGGGCATTTGGCAATCAGCCCCAGCATTTT. Amino acids: CASRALGAFGNQPQHF.

The rearrangement links TRBV9 to TRBJ1-6, with D possibly being TRBD1 (6 bases). Germline V gene sequence: CDR1 SGDLS, CDR2 YYNGEE. The V end was cut by 3 bases, the J end by 6 bases, with 10 bases between. The CDR3 contains 14 residues. CDR3 nucleotide sequence: TGTGCCAGCAGCGCAACAGGGATTAATTCACCCCTCCACTTT. The encoded protein is CASSATGINSPLHF.

A remark on this clone: Its ends do not fully match the called genes, so a read error is possible. V usage is TRBV11-2 and J usage is TRBJ2-5, with 9 bases lining up with TRBD1. Looked up from germline, CDR1 is SGHAT and CDR2 is FQNNGV. This CDR3 is 14 amino acids long. This CDR3 is CASSIDRGAETQYF. CDR3 bases: TGTGCCAGCAGCATAGACAGGGGGGCAGAGACCCAGTACTTC. Variable domain in full (rest from reference TRBV11-2 and TRBJ2-5): EAGVAQSPRYKIIEKRQSVAFWCNPISGHATLYWYQQILGQGPKLLIQFQNNGVVDDSQLPKDRFSAERLKGVDSTLKIQPAKLEDSAVYLCASSIDRGAETQYFGPGTRLLVL.

The chain combines TRBV7-3 with TRBJ1-1; the D gene is possibly TRBD1 (6 bases). The CDR3 length is 14 residues. Trimming stripped 5 bases from V and 6 bases from J, with 16 bases between. Germline CDR1 SGHTA, CDR2 FQGTGA. This chain's CDR3 is CASSPGGGIAEAFF. CDR3 bases: TGTGCCAGCAGCCCGGGAGGGGGGATAGCTGAAGCTTTCTTT. The whole variable domain, filled in from reference TRBV7-3 and TRBJ1-1, reads GAGVSQTPSNKVTEKGKYVELRCDPISGHTALYWYRQSLGQGPEFLIYFQGTGAADDSGLPNDRFFAVRPEGSVSTLKIQRTERGDSAVYLCASSPGGGIAEAFFGQGTRLTVV.

V gene TRBV19 combines with J gene TRBJ2-5; D might be TRBD1 or TRBD2, each matching 6 bases. This CDR3 is built from 11 residues. The V end was cut by 10 bases, the J end by 4 bases, with 10 bases between. CDR1 is LNHDA, CDR2 SQIVND, per germline (reference sequence). The CDR3 nucleotides are TGTGCCACCAGGGGAGGAGAGACCCAGTACTTC. Protein product: CATRGGETQYF.

The genes are TRBV30 and TRBJ1-1, with D uncertain. The germline V gene encodes CDR1 GTSNPN and CDR2 SVGIG (reference sequence). The V end lost 2 bases, the J end lost 6 bases, and 7 bases lay between the germline ends. This CDR3 comprises 11 residues. The chain's CDR3 is CAWSILAEAFF. The CDR3 coding sequence is TGTGCCTGGAGTATCCTGGCTGAAGCTTTCTTT.